The TCR beta chain described here comes from a study of blood T cell repertoires in COVID-19. Overall study context: The study drew acute and convalescent COVID-19 samples from the United States, Italy and Spain. The analysed material was cDNA or gDNA that came from T cells, B-cell-depleted T cells, or PBMCs.

Per the authors' pipeline: For nucleated cells, counts were estimated from reference gene primer amplification. Here immunoSEQ multiplex PCR was the method, and the copy in TCRdb shows in-frame clones only, minus some. V and J calls and clone size are given by that table; D and trimming were obtained from the DNA. Of approximately 260,000 clones listed, roughly 80% are singletons. Participants reported their clinical history, and cohort assignment relied on those reports. Germline CDR1 SGHVS, CDR2 FQNEAQ. CDR3 length: 14 amino acids. J lost 5 bases, V lost 5 bases, and 8 bases had no gene match. The sequence derives from a man aged 45-65 years who had recovered from COVID-19. The J gene is TRBJ1-1, the V gene TRBV7-8; 7 nucleotides line up with TRBD1. The material sequenced was PBMCs or T cells enriched from blood (not recorded which). This chain's CDR3 is CASSPSRGRTEAFF. DNA for the CDR3: TGTGCCAGCAGCCCAAGCAGGGGGAGAACTGAAGCTTTCTTT.